This record concerns one TCR beta chain sequence. Its cognate antigen is unknown. Germline lookup yields CDR1 SGHDN and CDR2 FVKESK. Germline trimming cut 3 bases from V and 1 base from J; bases unmatched to any gene: 4. The CDR3 totals 16 residues. The data originate from a study of cytomegalovirus exposure and HLA in healthy donors. Study-level points and caveats: Later analysis found that TCR beta chains associated with HLA were more clonally expanded than other, equally common chains. Presence/absence analyses assumed roughly uniform sequencing depth across donors. The listing of 150 to 200 TCR beta chains classed them as cytomegalovirus-associated. A later analysis revealed that TCR association rates differed between HLA loci, peaking at DRB1 and bottoming out at HLA-C.

Researchers ran the PCR with 60 Vbeta and 13 Jbeta primers. TCRdb's copy holds only in-frame clones and misses some; the assay was immunoSEQ multiplex PCR. This table has some 150,000 clones, 65% to 80% appearing once. Sample: PBMCs. The chain recombines TRBV14 with TRBJ2-5, with 11 positions matching TRBD2. This clonotype was obtained from a woman in her 40s in good health and CMV-seronegative. The CDR3 protein is CASSQGLAAFQETQYF. The CDR3 DNA is TGTGCCAGCAGCCAGGGACTAGCGGCCTTCCAAGAGACCCAGTACTTC. The complete variable domain, with remaining parts taken from reference TRBV14 and TRBJ2-5, reads EAGVTQFPSHSVIEKGQTVTLRCDPISGHDNLYWYRRVMGKEIKFLLHFVKESKQDESGMPNNRFLAERTGGTYSTLKVQPAELEDSGVYFCASSQGLAAFQETQYFGPGTRLLVL.